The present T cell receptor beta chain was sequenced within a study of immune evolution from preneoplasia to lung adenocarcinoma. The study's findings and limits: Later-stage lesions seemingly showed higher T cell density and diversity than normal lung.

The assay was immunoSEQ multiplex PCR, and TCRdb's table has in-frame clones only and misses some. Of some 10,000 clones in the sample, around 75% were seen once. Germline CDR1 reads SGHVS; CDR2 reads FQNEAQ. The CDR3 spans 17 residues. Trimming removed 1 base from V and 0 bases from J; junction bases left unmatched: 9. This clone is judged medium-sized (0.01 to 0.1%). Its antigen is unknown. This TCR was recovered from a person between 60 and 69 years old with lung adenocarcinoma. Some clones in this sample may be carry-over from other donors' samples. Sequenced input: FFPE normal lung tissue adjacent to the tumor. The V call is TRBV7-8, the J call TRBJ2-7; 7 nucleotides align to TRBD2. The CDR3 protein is CASSLVLVGGTSYEQYF. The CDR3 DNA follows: TGTGCCAGCAGCTTAGTGCTCGTGGGAGGGACCTCCTACGAGCAGTACTTC.